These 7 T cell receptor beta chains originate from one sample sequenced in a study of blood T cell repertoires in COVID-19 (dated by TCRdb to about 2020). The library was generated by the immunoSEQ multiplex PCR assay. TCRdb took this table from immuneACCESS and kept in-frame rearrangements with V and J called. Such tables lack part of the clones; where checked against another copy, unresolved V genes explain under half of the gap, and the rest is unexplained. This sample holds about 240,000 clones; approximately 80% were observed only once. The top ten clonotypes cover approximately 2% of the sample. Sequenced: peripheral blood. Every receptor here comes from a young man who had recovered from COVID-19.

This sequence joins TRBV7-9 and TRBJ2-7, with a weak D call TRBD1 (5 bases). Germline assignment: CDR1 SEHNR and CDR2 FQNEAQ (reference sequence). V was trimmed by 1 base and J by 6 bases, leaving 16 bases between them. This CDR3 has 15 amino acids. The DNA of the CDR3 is TGTGCCAGCAGCTTAGTAGGGGCAGTAGCCCTCGAGCAGTACTTC. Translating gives CASSLVGAVALEQYF.

The CDR3 loop reads CASSSGQLSGYTF. In DNA, the CDR3 is TGCGCCAGCAGCAGCGGACAGCTCTCTGGCTACACCTTC. This chain uses TRBV5-1 with TRBJ1-2; tentatively, D is TRBD1 (6 bases). Trimming left V 4 bases short and J 7 bases short, with 14 bases between. Per germline, CDR1 SGHRS and CDR2 YFSETQ. The CDR3 is 13 residues long.

CDR3 sequence: CASRGGGTEAFF. DNA of the CDR3: TGCGCCAGCAGAGGGGGGGGTACTGAAGCTTTCTTT. The genes are TRBV10-1 and TRBJ1-1, with D possibly matching TRBD1 (6 bases). V was clipped by 6 bases and J by 5 bases, with 10 bases between them. Germline CDR1 and CDR2: WNHNN and SYGVQD (reference sequence). CDR3 size: 12 residues.

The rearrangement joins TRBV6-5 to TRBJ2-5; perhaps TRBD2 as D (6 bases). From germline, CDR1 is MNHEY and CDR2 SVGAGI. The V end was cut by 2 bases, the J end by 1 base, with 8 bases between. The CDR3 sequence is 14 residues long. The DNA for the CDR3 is TGTGCCAGCAGTTACGGGGACTTCCAAGAGACCCAGTACTTC. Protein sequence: CASSYGDFQETQYF.

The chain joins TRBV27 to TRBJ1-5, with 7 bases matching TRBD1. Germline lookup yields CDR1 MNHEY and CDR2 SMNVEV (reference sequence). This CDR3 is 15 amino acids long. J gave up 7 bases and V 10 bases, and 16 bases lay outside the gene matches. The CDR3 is CATASDRVRRQPQHF. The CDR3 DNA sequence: TGTGCCACCGCGAGCGACAGGGTACGAAGGCAGCCCCAGCATTTT.

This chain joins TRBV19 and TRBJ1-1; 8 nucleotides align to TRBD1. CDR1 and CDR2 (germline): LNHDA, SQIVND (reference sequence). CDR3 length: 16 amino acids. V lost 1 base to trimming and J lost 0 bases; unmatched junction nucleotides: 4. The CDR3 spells CASSIGGDRLNTEAFF. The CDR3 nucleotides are TGTGCCAGTAGTATAGGAGGGGACAGGCTGAACACTGAAGCTTTCTTT.

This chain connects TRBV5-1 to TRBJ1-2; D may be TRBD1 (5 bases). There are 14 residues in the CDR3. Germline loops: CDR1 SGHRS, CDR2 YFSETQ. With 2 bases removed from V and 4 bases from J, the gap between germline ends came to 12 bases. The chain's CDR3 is CASSLEGRGYGYTF. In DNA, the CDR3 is TGCGCCAGCAGCTTAGAGGGGAGGGGCTATGGCTACACCTTC.